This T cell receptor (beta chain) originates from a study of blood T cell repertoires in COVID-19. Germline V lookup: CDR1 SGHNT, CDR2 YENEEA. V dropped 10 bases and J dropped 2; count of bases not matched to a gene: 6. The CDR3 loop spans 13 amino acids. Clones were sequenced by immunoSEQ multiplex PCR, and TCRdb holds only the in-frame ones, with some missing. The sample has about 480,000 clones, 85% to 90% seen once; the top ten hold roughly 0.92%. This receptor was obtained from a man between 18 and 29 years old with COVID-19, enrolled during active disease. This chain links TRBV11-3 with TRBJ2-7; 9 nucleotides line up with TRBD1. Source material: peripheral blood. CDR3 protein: CATAGTGPYEQYF. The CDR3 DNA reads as TGTGCCACTGCCGGGACAGGGCCCTACGAGCAGTACTTC. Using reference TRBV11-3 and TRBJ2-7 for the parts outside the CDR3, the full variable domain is EAGVVQSPRYKIIEKKQPVAFWCNPISGHNTLYWYLQNLGQGPELLIRYENEEAVDDSQLPKDRFSAERLKGVDSTLKIQPAELGDSAVYLCATAGTGPYEQYFGPGTRLTVT.